The present T cell receptor beta chain was sequenced within a study of CD8+ T cells in alopecia areata. TCR sequencing used cDNA made by reverse transcription of extracted RNA. Clones were read by immunoSEQ multiplex PCR, and TCRdb kept only the in-frame ones, dropping some. The table includes around 200,000 clones, about 60% detected once. The sample's treatment: oral pan-JAK inhibitor, 5-10 mg twice daily. Germline V gene data show CDR1 as LGHNT and CDR2 as FRNRAP. The CDR3 runs 16 residues. The trim removed 6 bases at V and 3 bases at J, leaving 11 bases unmatched. The sequencing here drew on CD8+ T cells sorted from blood, taken at week 24, from a patient treated with tofacitinib. The source is a human donor with alopecia areata. V usage is TRBV12-5 and J usage is TRBJ1-2; 9 nucleotides align to TRBD1. DNA of the CDR3: TGTGCTAGTGGGCCACGCGATGGACAGGGGTACTATGGCTACACCTTC. Translation gives CASGPRDGQGYYGYTF.